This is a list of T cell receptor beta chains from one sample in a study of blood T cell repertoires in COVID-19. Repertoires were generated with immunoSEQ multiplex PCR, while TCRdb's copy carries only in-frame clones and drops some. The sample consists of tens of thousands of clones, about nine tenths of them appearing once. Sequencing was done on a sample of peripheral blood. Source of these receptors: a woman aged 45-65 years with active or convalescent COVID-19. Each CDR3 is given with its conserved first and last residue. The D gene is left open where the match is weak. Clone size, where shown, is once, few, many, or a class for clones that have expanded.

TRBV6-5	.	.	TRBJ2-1	TGTGCCAGCAGGGGGACTGACAATGAGCAGTTCTTC	CASRGTDNEQFF
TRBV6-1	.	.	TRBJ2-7	TGTGCCAGCAGTGAAGGACAGATGACCTACGAGCAGTACTTC	CASSEGQMTYEQYF
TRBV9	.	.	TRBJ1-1	TGTGCCAGCAGCGTAGCCCCTTTGTCCCGGAACACTGAAGCTTTCTTT	CASSVAPLSRNTEAFF
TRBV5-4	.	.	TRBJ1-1	TGTGCCAGCAGACCACAGGACCTGAACACTGAAGCTTTCTTT	CASRPQDLNTEAFF
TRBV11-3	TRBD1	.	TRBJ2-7	TGTGCCAGCAGCTTAGGGACAGGGGGCGAGCAGTACTTC	CASSLGTGGEQYF
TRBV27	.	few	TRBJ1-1	TGTGCCAGCAGTTTATCGTGGGCAGGGAACACTGAAGCTTTCTTT	CASSLSWAGNTEAFF
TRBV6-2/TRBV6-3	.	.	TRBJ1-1	TGTGCCAGCAGTTTGGGCAAACCTGAAGCTTTCTTT	CASSLGKPEAFF
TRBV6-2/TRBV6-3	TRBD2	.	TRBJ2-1	TGTGCCAGCAGTCCACGAGGGACTAGTAAGGAGAATGAGCAGTTCTTC	CASSPRGTSKENEQFF
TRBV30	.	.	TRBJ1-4	TGTGCCTGGAGTTTACAGGCATTAGGAGAAAAACTGTTTTTT	CAWSLQALGEKLFF
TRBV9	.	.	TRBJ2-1	TGTGCCAGCAGCGTCGCGGGGTCCAGCCACAATGAGCAGTTCTTC	CASSVAGSSHNEQFF
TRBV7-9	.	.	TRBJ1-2	TGTGCCAGCAGTACAGGGAGGGGAGTCTATGGCTACACCTTC	CASSTGRGVYGYTF
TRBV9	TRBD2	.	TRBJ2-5	TGTGCCAGCAGCGTCTTCTCCTCGGGAGGGGCAGAGACCCAGTACTTC	CASSVFSSGGAETQYF